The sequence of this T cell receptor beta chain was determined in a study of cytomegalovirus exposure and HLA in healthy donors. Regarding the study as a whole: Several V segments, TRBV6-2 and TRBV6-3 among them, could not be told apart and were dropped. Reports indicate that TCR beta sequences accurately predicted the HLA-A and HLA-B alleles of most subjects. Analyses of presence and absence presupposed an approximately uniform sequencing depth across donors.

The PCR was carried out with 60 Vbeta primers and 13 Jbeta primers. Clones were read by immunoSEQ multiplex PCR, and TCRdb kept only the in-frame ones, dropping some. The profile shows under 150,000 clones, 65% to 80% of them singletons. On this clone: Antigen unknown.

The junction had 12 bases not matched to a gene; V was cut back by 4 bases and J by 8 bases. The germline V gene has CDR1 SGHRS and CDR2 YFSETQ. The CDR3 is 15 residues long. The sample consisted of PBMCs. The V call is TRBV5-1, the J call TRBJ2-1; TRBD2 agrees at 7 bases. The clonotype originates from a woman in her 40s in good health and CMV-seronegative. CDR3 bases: TGCGCCAGCAGCCGCGGGGGAGGCTATTCCTATGAGCAGTTCTTC. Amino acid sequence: CASSRGGGYSYEQFF.